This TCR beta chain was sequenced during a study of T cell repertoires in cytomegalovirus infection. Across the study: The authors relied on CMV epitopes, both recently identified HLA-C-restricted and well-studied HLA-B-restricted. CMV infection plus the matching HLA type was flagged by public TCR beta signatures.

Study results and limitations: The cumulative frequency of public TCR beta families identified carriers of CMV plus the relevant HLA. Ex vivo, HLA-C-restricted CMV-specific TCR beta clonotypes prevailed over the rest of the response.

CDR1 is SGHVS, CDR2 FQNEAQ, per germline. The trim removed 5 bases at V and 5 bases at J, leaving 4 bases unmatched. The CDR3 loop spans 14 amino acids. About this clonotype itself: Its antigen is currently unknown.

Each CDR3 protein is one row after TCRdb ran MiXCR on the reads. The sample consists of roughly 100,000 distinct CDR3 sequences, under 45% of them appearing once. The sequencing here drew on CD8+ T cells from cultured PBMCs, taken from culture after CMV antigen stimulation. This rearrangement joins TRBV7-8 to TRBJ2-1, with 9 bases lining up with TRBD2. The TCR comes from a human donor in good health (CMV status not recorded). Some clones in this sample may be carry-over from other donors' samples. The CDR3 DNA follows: TGTGCCAGCAGCCTGGCTAGCGGGGACAATGAGCAGTTCTTC. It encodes CASSLASGDNEQFF.